These T cell receptor beta chains were read from a single sample in a study of T cell responses to AZD1222 COVID-19 vaccine. The method was immunoSEQ multiplex PCR; TCRdb's version includes in-frame clones alone and lacks a portion of them. The sample holds about 83,000 clones, approximately 90% seen once. The material sequenced was peripheral blood, taken 28 days after the second AZD1222 dose. Receptors originate from an adult who received the AZD1222 COVID-19 vaccine. Both conserved end residues are part of each CDR3. Fields, in order: J gene, D gene, V gene, clone size, CDR3 protein, CDR3 DNA. D genes are given only for firm matches. Not every row has a clone size; where given, it reads once, few, many or a size class.

>TRBJ1-1|-|TRBV30|-
CAYRVRADRGTEAFF
TGTGCCTACCGGGTGAGGGCAGATCGGGGCACTGAAGCTTTCTTT
>TRBJ1-5|TRBD1|TRBV25-1|-
CASRSGTGGGQPQHF
TGTGCCAGCCGATCCGGGACAGGGGGCGGGCAGCCCCAGCATTTT
>TRBJ2-1|-|TRBV18|-
CASSPLRNEQFF
TGTGCCAGCTCACCACTCCGAAATGAGCAGTTCTTC
>TRBJ1-1|-|TRBV28|-
CASSFAVAPNTEAFF
TGTGCCAGCAGTTTTGCGGTGGCCCCGAACACTGAAGCTTTCTTT
>TRBJ1-3|-|TRBV9|-
CASSVDIPGGSGNTIYF
TGTGCCAGCAGCGTAGACATCCCGGGGGGCTCTGGAAACACCATATATTTT
>TRBJ1-5|-|TRBV21-1|-
CASSKTGTGWCNQPQHF
TGTGCCAGCAGCAAAACCGGGACAGGGTGGTGCAATCAGCCCCAGCATTTT
>TRBJ2-7|-|TRBV2|-
CASSRTASAYEQYF
TGTGCCAGCAGTCGGACAGCCTCGGCCTACGAGCAGTACTTC
>TRBJ1-3|-|TRBV27|once
CASSPEQGLYSGNTIYF
TGTGCCAGCAGTCCAGAACAGGGCCTTTACTCTGGAAACACCATATATTTT
>TRBJ2-1|-|TRBV19|-
CASSIIGKLNEQFF
TGTGCCAGTAGTATAATCGGAAAACTCAATGAGCAGTTCTTC
>TRBJ1-1|-|TRBV6-4|-
CASSVQKDTEAFF
TGTGCCAGCAGTGTACAGAAGGACACTGAAGCTTTCTTT
>TRBJ1-3|-|TRBV5-4|-
CASSLGLSGNTIYF
TGTGCCAGCAGCCTCGGACTCTCTGGAAACACCATATATTTT
>TRBJ2-1|TRBD2|TRBV5-1|-
CASSMALAGGNEQFF
TGCGCCAGCAGCATGGCCTTAGCGGGAGGAAATGAGCAGTTCTTC
>TRBJ2-7|TRBD1|TRBV5-1|-
CASSLGTGAVGEQYF
TGCGCCAGCAGCTTGGGAACAGGGGCAGTAGGAGAGCAGTACTTC
>TRBJ2-2|TRBD2|TRBV14|once
CASSQGLIAGVDGELFF
TGTGCCAGCAGCCAAGGCCTCATAGCGGGAGTAGACGGGGAGCTGTTTTTT
>TRBJ1-5|TRBD1|TRBV6-5|-
CASSSSGGPNQPQHF
TGTGCCAGCAGTAGTTCAGGGGGTCCTAATCAGCCCCAGCATTTT
>TRBJ2-7|-|TRBV28|-
CASSQTSSEQYF
TGTGCCAGCAGTCAGACTAGTTCCGAGCAGTACTTC
>TRBJ2-1|-|TRBV19|-
CASSVRENSYNEQFF
TGTGCCAGTAGTGTACGGGAGAACTCCTACAATGAGCAGTTCTTC
>TRBJ1-6|-|TRBV19|-
CAPRSPLHF
TGTGCCCCCCGGTCACCCCTCCACTTT
>TRBJ2-1|TRBD1|TRBV24-1|-
CATSDSPPYRGQGYNEQFF
TGTGCCACCAGTGACTCACCACCTTACAGGGGGCAGGGATACAATGAGCAGTTCTTC
>TRBJ1-6|-|TRBV3-1/TRBV3-2|-
CASSQDPAAYNSPLHF
TGTGCCAGCAGCCAAGATCCCGCCGCCTATAATTCACCCCTCCACTTT